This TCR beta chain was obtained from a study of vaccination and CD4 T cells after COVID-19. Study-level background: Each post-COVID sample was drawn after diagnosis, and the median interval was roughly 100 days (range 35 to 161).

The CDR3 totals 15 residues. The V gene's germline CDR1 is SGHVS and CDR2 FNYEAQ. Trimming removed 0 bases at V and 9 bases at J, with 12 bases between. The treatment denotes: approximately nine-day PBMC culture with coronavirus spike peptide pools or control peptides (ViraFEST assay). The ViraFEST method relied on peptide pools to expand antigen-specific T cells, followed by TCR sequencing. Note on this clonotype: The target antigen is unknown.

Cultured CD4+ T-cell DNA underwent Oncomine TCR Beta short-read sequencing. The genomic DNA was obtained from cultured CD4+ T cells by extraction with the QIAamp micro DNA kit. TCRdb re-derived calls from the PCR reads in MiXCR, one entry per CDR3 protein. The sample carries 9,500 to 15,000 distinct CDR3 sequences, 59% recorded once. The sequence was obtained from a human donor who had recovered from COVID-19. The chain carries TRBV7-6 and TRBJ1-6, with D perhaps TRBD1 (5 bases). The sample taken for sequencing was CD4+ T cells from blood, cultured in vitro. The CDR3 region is CASSLAAGTGSPLHF. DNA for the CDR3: TGTGCCAGCAGCTTAGCGGCAGGGACGGGTTCACCCCTCCACTTT.